The next 7 T cell receptor beta chains were all read from a single sample in a study of CD8 T cells in ankylosing spondylitis (dated by TCRdb to the late 2010s). What the authors observed across the whole study: A TCR beta motif of roughly 8 highly homologous amino acid variants appeared characteristic of blood from ankylosing spondylitis patients.

These receptors have no known antigen. Library prep was done by 5' RACE. For sequencing, an Illumina HiSeq 2500 was employed. The public reads were reanalyzed by TCRdb: fastp trimming at Q25, MiXCR alignment, in-frame beta chains only. Each CDR3 protein gets just one entry, which takes the most common genes and DNA from the rows behind it. This sample lists over 450,000 distinct CDR3 sequences; roughly 12% were detected once. The leading ten clones occupy about 6.5% of the sample. The sequencing input was blood, either unsorted or a sorted T cell fraction (not recorded which). The origin of the receptors is a male donor with ankylosing spondylitis.

The chain joins TRBV11-2 to TRBJ1-1; D unresolved. The ends were cut back, 2 bases at V and 5 bases at J, with 3 bases in the middle. Germline V CDR1 and CDR2: SGHAT, FQNNGV. This CDR3 comprises 11 residues. CDR3 bases: TGTGCCAGCAGCTTACCGACTGAAGCTTTCTTT. This encodes CASSLPTEAFF. Looking up the rest from reference TRBV11-2 and TRBJ1-1 gives the full variable domain: EAGVAQSPRYKIIEKRQSVAFWCNPISGHATLYWYQQILGQGPKLLIQFQNNGVVDDSQLPKDRFSAERLKGVDSTLKIQPAKLEDSAVYLCASSLPTEAFFGQGTRLTVV.

The chain employs TRBV20-1 and TRBJ1-1; TRBD1 is a possible D gene (5 bases). CDR1 and CDR2 (germline): DFQATT, SNEGSKA (reference sequence). This CDR3 is built from 15 residues. Trimming took off 0 bases at V and 5 bases at J, with 16 bases between the two ends. The CDR3 here is CSARDLSGAGTEAFF. CDR3 in DNA: TGCAGTGCTAGAGATTTGTCTGGGGCGGGTACTGAAGCTTTCTTT.

This clonotype was seen only a few times. J is TRBJ1-1 and V is TRBV7-2; weak D call: TRBD1 (6 bases). CDR1 is SGHTA, CDR2 FQGNSA, per germline. V shed 4 bases and J shed 8 bases, with 17 bases lying between them. CDR3 length equals 14 residues. CDR3 protein: CASSSRVGGGEAFF. DNA for the CDR3: TGTGCCAGCAGCTCTAGAGTAGGGGGTGGCGAAGCTTTCTTT. The full variable domain, its missing parts supplied by reference TRBV7-2 and TRBJ1-1, is GAGVSQSPSNKVTEKGKDVELRCDPISGHTALYWYRQSLGQGLEFLIYFQGNSAPDKSGLPSDRFSAERTGGSVSTLTIQRTQQEDSAVYLCASSSRVGGGEAFFGQGTRLTVV.

This clonotype was picked up a small number of times. The chain carries TRBV7-9 and TRBJ2-7; D gene unclear. Germline V gene lookup returns CDR1 SEHNR and CDR2 FQNEAQ (reference sequence). Trimming took off 3 bases at V and 3 bases at J, with 9 bases between the two ends. The CDR3 has 13 amino acids. The CDR3 loop reads CASSLTYNYEQYV. The CDR3 DNA reads TGTGCCAGCAGCTTGACTTACAACTACGAGCAGTACGTC.

A few counts support this clonotype. The chain is built from TRBV5-1 and TRBJ1-6; tentatively, D is TRBD1 (6 bases). Germline lookup yields CDR1 SGHRS and CDR2 YFSETQ. Trimming removed 1 base at V and 10 bases at J, with 15 bases between. There are 15 residues in the CDR3. CDR3 residues: CASSLSGATQSPLHF. The CDR3 DNA is TGCGCCAGCAGCTTGTCGGGGGCCACTCAGTCACCCCTCCACTTT.

This clonotype was detected a few times. The junction departs from germline at one end; a sequencing error may be responsible. This chain joins TRBV15 and TRBJ2-1, with D possibly TRBD2 on 6 matching bases. The CDR3 is made up of 15 amino acids. The germline V gene has CDR1 LNHNV and CDR2 YYDKDF (reference sequence). DNA for the CDR3: TGTGCCACCAGCCTACAAGGGGAGGCCTATAATGAGCAGTTCTTC. Translation gives CATSLQGEAYNEQFF.

This clonotype has just a few counts. The chain has TRBV20-1 and TRBJ1-4, with D possibly being TRBD1 (6 bases). This CDR3 region has 13 residues. CDR1 is DFQATT and CDR2 is SNEGSKA in the germline V gene (reference sequence). The V gene lost 5 bases and the J gene lost 8 bases, with 15 bases spanning the gap. CDR3 DNA sequence: TGCAGTGCTGCTTGGGGGGGACACGAAAAACTGTTTTTT. It is translated as CSAAWGGHEKLFF.